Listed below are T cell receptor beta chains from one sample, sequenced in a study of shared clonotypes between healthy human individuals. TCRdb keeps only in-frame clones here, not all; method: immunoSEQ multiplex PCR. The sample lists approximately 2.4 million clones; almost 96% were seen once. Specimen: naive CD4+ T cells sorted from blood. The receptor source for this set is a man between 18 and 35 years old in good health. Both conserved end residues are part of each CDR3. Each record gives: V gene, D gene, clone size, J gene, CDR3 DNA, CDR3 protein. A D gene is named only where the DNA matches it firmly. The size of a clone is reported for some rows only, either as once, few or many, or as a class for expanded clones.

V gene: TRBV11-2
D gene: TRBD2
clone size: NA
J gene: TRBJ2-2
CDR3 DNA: TGTGCCAGCAGCAGAGCGGGAGGGGTCACCGGGGAGCTGTTTTTT
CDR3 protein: CASSRAGGVTGELFF

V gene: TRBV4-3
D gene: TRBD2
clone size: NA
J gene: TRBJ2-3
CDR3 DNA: TGCGCCAGCAGCCAAGGGTGGACTAGCGGGACTGATACGCAGTATTTT
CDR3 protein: CASSQGWTSGTDTQYF

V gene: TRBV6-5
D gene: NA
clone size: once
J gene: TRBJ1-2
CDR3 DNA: TGTGCCAGCAGTTCCCGTAGGGCCTATGGCTACACCTTC
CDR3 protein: CASSSRRAYGYTF

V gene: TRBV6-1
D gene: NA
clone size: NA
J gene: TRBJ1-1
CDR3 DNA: TGTGCCAGCAGCATAAGGGGCAGGGTAACTGAAGCTTTCTTT
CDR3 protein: CASSIRGRVTEAFF

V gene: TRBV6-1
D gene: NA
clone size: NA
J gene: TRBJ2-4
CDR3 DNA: TGTGCCAGCAGTGAAGAAGCCAGTCCAGTCCACATTCAGTACTTC
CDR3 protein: CASSEEASPVHIQYF

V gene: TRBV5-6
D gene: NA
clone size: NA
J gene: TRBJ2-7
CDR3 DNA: TGTGCCAGCAGCTTGGGGACACAAGCCTACGAGCAGTACTTC
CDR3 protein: CASSLGTQAYEQYF

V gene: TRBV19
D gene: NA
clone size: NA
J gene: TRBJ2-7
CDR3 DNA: TGTGCCAGTAGTATTAGTTGGACTACTAGCTCCTACGAGCAGTACTTC
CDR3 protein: CASSISWTTSSYEQYF

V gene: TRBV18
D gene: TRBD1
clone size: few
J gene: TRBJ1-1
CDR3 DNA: TGTGCCAGCGGCCGGGACAGGAACACTGAAGCTTTCTTT
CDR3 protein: CASGRDRNTEAFF

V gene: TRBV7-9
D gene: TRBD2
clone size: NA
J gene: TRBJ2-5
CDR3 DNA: TGTGCCAGCAGCCGGAGACTAGCGGGAATTGGAGAGACCCAGTACTTC
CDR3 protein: CASSRRLAGIGETQYF

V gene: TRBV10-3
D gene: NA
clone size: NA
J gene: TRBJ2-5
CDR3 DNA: TGTGCCATCAGAGGGCTAGAAGAGACCCAGTACTTC
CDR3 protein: CAIRGLEETQYF

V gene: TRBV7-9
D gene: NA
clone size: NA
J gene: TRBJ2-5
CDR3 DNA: TGTGCCACCCCCGGGGGGCAAAGTCAAGAGACCCAGTACTTC
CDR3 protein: CATPGGQSQETQYF

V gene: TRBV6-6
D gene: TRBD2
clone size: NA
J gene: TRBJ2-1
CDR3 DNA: TGTGCCAGCAGTTACTACGGCGGGGGGGCCCAGGGTGAGCAGTTCTTC
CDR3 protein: CASSYYGGGAQGEQFF

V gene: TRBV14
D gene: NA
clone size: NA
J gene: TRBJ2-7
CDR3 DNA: TGTGCCAGCAGCCCCAGCGGCTACGAGCAGTACTTC
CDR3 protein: CASSPSGYEQYF

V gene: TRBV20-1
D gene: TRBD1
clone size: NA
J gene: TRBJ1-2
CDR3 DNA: TGCAGTAGGACAGGCAACTATGGCTACACCTTC
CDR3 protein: CSRTGNYGYTF

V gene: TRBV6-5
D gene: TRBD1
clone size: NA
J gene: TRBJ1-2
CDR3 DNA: TGTGCCAGCAATAACGGGACAGTATATGGCTACACCTTC
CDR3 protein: CASNNGTVYGYTF

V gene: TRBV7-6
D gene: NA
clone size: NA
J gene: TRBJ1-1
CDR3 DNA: TGTGCCAGCAGCTCCATTAGGGGACCGCCTGAAGCTTTCTTT
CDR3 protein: CASSSIRGPPEAFF

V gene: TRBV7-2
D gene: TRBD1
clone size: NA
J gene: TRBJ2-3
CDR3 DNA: TGTGCCAGCAGCTTAGTAGGACAGGGCACAGATACGCAGTATTTT
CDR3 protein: CASSLVGQGTDTQYF

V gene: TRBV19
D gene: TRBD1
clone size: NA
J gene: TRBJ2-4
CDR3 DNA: TGTGCCAGTAGTATACAGGGGGCCCAAAACATTCAGTACTTC
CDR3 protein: CASSIQGAQNIQYF

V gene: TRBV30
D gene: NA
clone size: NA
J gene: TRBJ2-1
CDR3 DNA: TGTGCCTGGAGTGTAGGGCTAGTCATGCTCTCCTACAATGAGCAGTTCTTC
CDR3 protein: CAWSVGLVMLSYNEQFF

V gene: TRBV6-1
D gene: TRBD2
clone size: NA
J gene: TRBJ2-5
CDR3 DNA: TGTGCCAGCAGTGAAGCGGGAAGCGGGGGGGCTGGAGAGACCCAGTACTTC
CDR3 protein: CASSEAGSGGAGETQYF

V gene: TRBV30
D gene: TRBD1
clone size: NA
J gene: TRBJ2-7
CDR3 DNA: TGTGCCTGGAGTGCGGACAGGTACAACGAGCAGTACTTC
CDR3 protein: CAWSADRYNEQYF

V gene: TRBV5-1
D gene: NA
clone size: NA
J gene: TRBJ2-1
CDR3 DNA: TGCGCCAGCAGCTCATCTTCGGGGCTTATATACAATGAGCAGTTCTTC
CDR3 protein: CASSSSSGLIYNEQFF

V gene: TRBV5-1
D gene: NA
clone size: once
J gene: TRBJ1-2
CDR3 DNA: TGCGCCAGCGGTATCGATCGGGGCTATGGCTACACCTTC
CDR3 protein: CASGIDRGYGYTF

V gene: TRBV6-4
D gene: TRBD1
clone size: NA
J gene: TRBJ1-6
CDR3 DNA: TGTGCCAGCAGTGATTACAGGGGGTCGGCCCTCCACTTT
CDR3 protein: CASSDYRGSALHF

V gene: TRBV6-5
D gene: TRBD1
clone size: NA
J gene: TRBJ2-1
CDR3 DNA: TGTGCCAGCAAGGACAGGGGGGACAATGAGCAGTTCTTC
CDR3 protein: CASKDRGDNEQFF

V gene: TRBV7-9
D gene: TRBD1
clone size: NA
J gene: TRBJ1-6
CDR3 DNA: TGTGCCAGCAGCTTAGGGGACAGGGGGTCACCCCTCCACTTT
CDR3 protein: CASSLGDRGSPLHF

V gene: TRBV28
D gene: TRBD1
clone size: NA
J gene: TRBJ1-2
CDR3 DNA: TGTGCCAGCAGTAGGACAGGGGGGGGACTATATGGCTACACCTTC
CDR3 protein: CASSRTGGGLYGYTF

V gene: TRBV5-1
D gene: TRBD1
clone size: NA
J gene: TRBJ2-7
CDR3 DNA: TGCGCCAGCAGCGTCACCGGGACAGGGGTTTACGAGCAGTACTTC
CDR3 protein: CASSVTGTGVYEQYF

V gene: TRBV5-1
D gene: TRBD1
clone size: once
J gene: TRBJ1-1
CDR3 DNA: TGCGCCAGCAGCTTCCGAGGACAGGGGAGGGCTGCTGAAGCTTTCTTT
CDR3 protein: CASSFRGQGRAAEAFF

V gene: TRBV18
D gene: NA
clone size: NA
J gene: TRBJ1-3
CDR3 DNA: TGTGCCAGCTCACCAATGGGATCTGGAAACACCATATATTTT
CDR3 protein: CASSPMGSGNTIYF

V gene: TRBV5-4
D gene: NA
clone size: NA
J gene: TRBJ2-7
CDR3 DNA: TGTGCCAGCAGCGCTGGACTTTCCACCTACGAGCAGTACTTC
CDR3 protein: CASSAGLSTYEQYF